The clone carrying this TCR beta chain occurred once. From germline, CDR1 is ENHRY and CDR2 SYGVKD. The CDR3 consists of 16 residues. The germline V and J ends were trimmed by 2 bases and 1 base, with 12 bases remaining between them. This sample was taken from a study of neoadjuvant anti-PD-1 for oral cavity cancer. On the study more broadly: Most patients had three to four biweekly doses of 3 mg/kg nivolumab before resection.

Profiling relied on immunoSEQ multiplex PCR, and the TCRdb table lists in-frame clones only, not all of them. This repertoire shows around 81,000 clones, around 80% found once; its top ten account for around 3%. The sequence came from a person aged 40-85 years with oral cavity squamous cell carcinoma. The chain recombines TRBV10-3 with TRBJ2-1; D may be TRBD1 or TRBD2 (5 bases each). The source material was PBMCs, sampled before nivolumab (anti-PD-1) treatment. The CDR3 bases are TGTGCCATCAGTGAGGGGGGTCTAGTGTCCTACAATGAGCAGTTCTTC. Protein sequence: CAISEGGLVSYNEQFF.